This T cell receptor (beta chain) originates from a study of PD-1 blockade in classical Hodgkin lymphoma. The study's findings and limits: Repertoire differences lack defined causes, possibly disease activity or prior therapy. CD4+ TCR diversity, unlike CD8+, climbed significantly by C4D1. Later analyses included only patients treated at least 1 year post-ASCT.

Each and every patient relapsed after autologous stem cell transplantation, and patients got differing brentuximab vedotin exposure. The CDR3 contains 13 residues. V was trimmed by 10 bases and J by 8 bases, leaving 20 bases between them. CDR1 and CDR2 (germline): WSHSY, SAAADI. The data were produced by immunoSEQ multiplex PCR, yet TCRdb's version contains in-frame clones alone and is incomplete. The repertoire holds approximately 99,000 clones, with approximately 80% as singletons. This clone has a handful of counts. Its antigen remains unidentified. This chain links TRBV10-2 with TRBJ1-1, with a tentative D call TRBD1 (5 bases). Sequencing was performed on peripheral blood mononuclear cells (PBMCs), taken before the second cycle of nivolumab. The sequence was collected from a human donor with classical Hodgkin lymphoma. CDR3 loop: CAIRGGELSEAFF. CDR3 DNA: TGCGCCATAAGAGGAGGGGAGTTGTCGGAAGCTTTCTTT.